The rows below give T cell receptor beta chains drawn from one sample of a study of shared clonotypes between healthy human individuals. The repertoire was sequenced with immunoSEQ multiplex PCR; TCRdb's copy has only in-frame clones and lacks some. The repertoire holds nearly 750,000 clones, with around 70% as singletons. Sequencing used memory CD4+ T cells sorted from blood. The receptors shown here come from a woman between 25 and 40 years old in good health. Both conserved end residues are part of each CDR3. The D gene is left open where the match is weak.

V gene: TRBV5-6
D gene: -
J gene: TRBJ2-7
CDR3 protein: CASSLSGGLPSYEQYF

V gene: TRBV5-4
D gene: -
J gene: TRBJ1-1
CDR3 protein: CASSLDKNTEAFF

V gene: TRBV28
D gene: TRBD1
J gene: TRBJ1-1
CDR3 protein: CASSSGQVNTEAFF

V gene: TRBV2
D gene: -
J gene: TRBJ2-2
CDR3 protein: CAITGYTGELFF

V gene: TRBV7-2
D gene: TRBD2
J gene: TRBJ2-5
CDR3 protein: CASSSGLGGTQYF

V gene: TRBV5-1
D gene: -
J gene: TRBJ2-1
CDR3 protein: CASSLDDRGGGNEQFF

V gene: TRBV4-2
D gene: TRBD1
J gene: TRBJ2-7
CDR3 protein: CASSQGTGTGSYEQYF

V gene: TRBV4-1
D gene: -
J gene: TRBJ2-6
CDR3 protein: CASSQEASGANVLTF

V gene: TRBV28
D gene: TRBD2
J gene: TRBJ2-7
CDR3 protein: CASSFAGVFYEQYF

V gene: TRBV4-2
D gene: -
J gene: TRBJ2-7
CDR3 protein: CASSQDYQGTYEQYF

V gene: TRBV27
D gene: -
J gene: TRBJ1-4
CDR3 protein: CASSSRRTNEKLFF

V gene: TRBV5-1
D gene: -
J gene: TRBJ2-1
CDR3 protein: CASSPGGGGEQFF

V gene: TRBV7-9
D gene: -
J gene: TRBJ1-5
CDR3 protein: CASSLGTDSGWNQPQHF

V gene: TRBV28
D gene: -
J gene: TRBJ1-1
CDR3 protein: CASRWGSLNTEAFF

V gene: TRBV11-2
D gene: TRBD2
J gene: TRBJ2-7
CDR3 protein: CASNTLAGAYEQYF

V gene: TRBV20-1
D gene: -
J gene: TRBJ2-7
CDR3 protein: CSANQYYEQYF

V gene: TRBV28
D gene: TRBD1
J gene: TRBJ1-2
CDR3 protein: CASSKWTGRGYTF

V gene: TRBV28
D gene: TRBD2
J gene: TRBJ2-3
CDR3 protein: CASVPGLAKKVTQYF

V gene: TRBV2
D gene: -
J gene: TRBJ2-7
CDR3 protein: CASSRMVGPYEQYF

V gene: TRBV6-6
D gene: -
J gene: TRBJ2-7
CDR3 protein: CASRGGPGEQYF

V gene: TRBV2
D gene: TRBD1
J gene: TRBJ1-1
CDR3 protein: CASRGKGQGDTEAFF

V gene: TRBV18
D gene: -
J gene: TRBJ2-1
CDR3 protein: CASSPSPVSSYNEQFF

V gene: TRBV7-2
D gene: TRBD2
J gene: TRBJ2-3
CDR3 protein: CASSPGLAADTQYF

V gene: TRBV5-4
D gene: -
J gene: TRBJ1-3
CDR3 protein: CASSLGPYVGSGNTIYF